The rows below give T cell receptor beta chains drawn from one sample of a study of cytomegalovirus exposure and HLA in healthy donors. TCRdb keeps only in-frame clones here, not all; method: immunoSEQ multiplex PCR. The table includes about 120,000 clones, about 86% detected once. Source material: PBMCs. Receptors were obtained from a woman under 40 in good health and CMV-seronegative. CDR3s include the opening cysteine and the closing phenylalanine or tryptophan. The D gene is left open where the match is weak. Size is stated for part of the rows, as once, few or many counts, or as a class when the clone is expanded.

j_call clone_size d_call v_call cdr3_length cdr3_nt cdr3_aa
TRBJ2-7 NA TRBD2 TRBV2 15 TGTGCCAGCAGTGAAGCGGGGGGGTCACCCTACGAGCAGTACTTC CASSEAGGSPYEQYF
TRBJ1-1 once TRBD1 TRBV5-5 14 TGTGCCAGCAGCCCAGGGACAGTTCCTATGAAAGCTTTCTTT CASSPGTVPMKAFF
TRBJ2-1 NA TRBD2 TRBV5-4 18 TGTGCCAGCAGCTTATCGTCGTCCGGCGGGAGGTATGACAATGAGCAGTTCTTC CASSLSSSGGRYDNEQFF
TRBJ2-7 NA NA TRBV7-7 19 TGTGCTAGCAGCTTAGCGCATTGGCTAGCCGACGGTGACTCCTACGAGCAGTACTTC CASSLAHWLADGDSYEQYF
TRBJ2-7 NA NA TRBV20-1 10 TGCAGTGCCCCCCGGGGCGAGCAGTACTTC CSAPRGEQYF
TRBJ2-7 once NA TRBV6-5 13 TGTGCCAGCAGGGCTGATCAAAACTACGAGCAGTACTTC CASRADQNYEQYF
TRBJ2-7 NA TRBD2 TRBV6-5 12 TGTGCCAGCAGCCAAAGCGGGGCCGAGCAGTACTTC CASSQSGAEQYF
TRBJ2-5 NA TRBD2 TRBV19 16 TGTGCCAGTAGTAAACTAGCGGGAGGGCCCCAAGAGACCCAGTACTTC CASSKLAGGPQETQYF
TRBJ2-7 NA NA TRBV5-1 14 TGCGCCAGCAGCTTGGGGCTAGCTAATGATAGGCAGTACTTC CASSLGLANDRQYF
TRBJ1-4 NA NA TRBV9 17 TGTGCCAGCAGCCTAGGGCCCCCAGGGGTGCTTGGGGAAAAACTGTTTTTT CASSLGPPGVLGEKLFF
TRBJ2-3 NA NA TRBV27 14 TGTGCCAGCAGTTCGTACAGAACTTCAGATACGCAGTATTTT CASSSYRTSDTQYF
TRBJ1-2 NA TRBD1 TRBV9 14 TGTGCCAGCAGCGCAGATGACAGGGCCAATGGCTACACCTTC CASSADDRANGYTF
TRBJ1-2 NA NA TRBV6-5 14 TGTGCCAGCAGCCCAAATCTCGTTACAGGGTTTGACACCTTC CASSPNLVTGFDTF
TRBJ2-4 few NA TRBV6-1 15 TGTGCCAGCAGTGAAAGAGGGCTAGCCAAAAACATTCAGTACTTC CASSERGLAKNIQYF
TRBJ2-7 NA TRBD2 TRBV7-2 14 TGTGCCAGCAGCTTGAAGCGGGATATCTCCGAGCAGTACTTC CASSLKRDISEQYF
TRBJ2-1 NA TRBD2 TRBV7-9 19 TGTGCCAGCAGCTTAGGGGCTAGCGGGAGAACGGAATATGCAGGAGAGCAGTTCTTC CASSLGASGRTEYAGEQFF
TRBJ1-1 NA NA TRBV21-1 20 TGTGCCAGCAGCAAATTTGGAAACGTTACAGGGGGCGCCGGGAACACTGAAGCTTTCTTT CASSKFGNVTGGAGNTEAFF
TRBJ2-5 NA TRBD2 TRBV4-2 17 TGTGCCAGCAGCCCAGGACTAGCGGGAGGGCCGGGAGAGACCCAGTACTTC CASSPGLAGGPGETQYF
TRBJ2-5 NA TRBD1 TRBV25-1 15 TGTGCCAGCAGCCAACAGGGGGTTCTTCAAGAGACCCAGTACTTC CASSQQGVLQETQYF
TRBJ1-5 NA NA TRBV9 14 TGTGCCAGCAGCGTAGGGTCAGGGAATCAGCCCCAGCATTTT CASSVGSGNQPQHF
TRBJ2-1 NA TRBD2 TRBV7-8 16 TGTGCCAGCAGCTTATCAAGACTAGCGGGAGGTGATGAGCAGTTCTTC CASSLSRLAGGDEQFF
TRBJ2-7 NA NA TRBV4-1 15 TGCGCCAGCAGCCAAGATTCAGGGATCGGCTACGAGCAGTACTTC CASSQDSGIGYEQYF
TRBJ2-3 NA NA TRBV27 15 TGTGCCAGCAGTTTATTGGGGCCCCACACAGATACGCAGTATTTT CASSLLGPHTDTQYF
TRBJ1-2 NA TRBD1 TRBV7-2 16 TGTGCCAGCAGCCCCAACAGACAGGGGGCACAGTATGGCTACACCTTC CASSPNRQGAQYGYTF
TRBJ2-1 NA TRBD2 TRBV2 15 TGTGCCAGCAGTGAAACAGCGGGACGCTACAATGAGCAGTTCTTC CASSETAGRYNEQFF
TRBJ2-3 NA TRBD2 TRBV27 17 TGTGCCAGCAGCCCTTACGGTCTAGCGGGAGCACAAGATACGCAGTATTTT CASSPYGLAGAQDTQYF
TRBJ2-7 NA TRBD1 TRBV6-1 14 TGTGCCAGCAGTGAACGACAGGGGGACTACGAGCAGTACTTC CASSERQGDYEQYF
TRBJ2-3 NA NA TRBV28 15 TGTGCCAGCAGGACCAGGGGCTGGGGCACAGATACGCAGTATTTT CASRTRGWGTDTQYF
TRBJ2-1 NA NA TRBV6-6 14 TGTGCCAGCAGGCCGGGGGACTCAAACAATGAGCAGTTCTTC CASRPGDSNNEQFF
TRBJ2-7 NA NA TRBV30 13 TGTGCCTGGAGCCGACAGGACTCCTACGAGCAGTACTTC CAWSRQDSYEQYF
TRBJ1-5 NA NA TRBV2 15 TGTGCCAGCAGAGCCGGGCCCCGGGGGGCTCAGCCCCAGCATTTT CASRAGPRGAQPQHF
TRBJ2-7 once NA TRBV4-3 16 TGCGCCAGCAGCCCCCTGGTTGGGACTGGGGACTACGAGCAGTACTTC CASSPLVGTGDYEQYF
TRBJ2-7 NA TRBD2 TRBV6-1 15 TGTGCCAGCAGTGAACAGAGGGGACTAACCTACGAGCAGTACTTC CASSEQRGLTYEQYF
TRBJ2-7 NA TRBD2 TRBV4-1 15 TGCGCCAGCAGCCAAGATCAGACTAGCGGGAGAGAGCAGTACTTC CASSQDQTSGREQYF
TRBJ2-1 NA TRBD2 TRBV11-1 16 TGTGCCAGCAGCACAATAGGGACTAGCGGGAGGGGTGAGCAGTTCTTC CASSTIGTSGRGEQFF
TRBJ1-6 NA NA TRBV2 16 TGTGCCAGCACACAGGACGGCAGCTCCTATAATTCACCCCTCCACTTT CASTQDGSSYNSPLHF
TRBJ2-3 NA NA TRBV5-1 15 TGCGCCAGCAGCTTGGCCGTGGAGGGCTTGTCTACGCAGTATTTT CASSLAVEGLSTQYF
TRBJ2-3 few NA TRBV7-2 15 TGTGCCAGCAGCTTTGCGGGATTAAGCACAGATACGCAGTATTTT CASSFAGLSTDTQYF
TRBJ2-7 NA NA TRBV11-2 18 TGTGCCAGCAGCCCTATAGCCCTCAGGAGGGACAGCTCCTACGAGCAGTACTTC CASSPIALRRDSSYEQYF
TRBJ1-1 NA NA TRBV4-2 16 TGTGCCAGCAGCCAAGATTGGTTTCAAACTAACACTGAAGCTTTCTTT CASSQDWFQTNTEAFF
TRBJ2-7 few NA TRBV19 10 TGTGCCAGTAGGACAAACGAGCAGTACTTC CASRTNEQYF
TRBJ1-2 NA NA TRBV6-1 15 TGTGCCAGCAGTGAAGGTCCAGGGGTTGGGTATGGCTACACCTTC CASSEGPGVGYGYTF
TRBJ2-3 NA NA TRBV7-2 14 TGTGCCAGCAGAGCCGCAGGTTACACAGATACGCAGTATTTT CASRAAGYTDTQYF
TRBJ2-5 NA NA TRBV4-3 16 TGCGCCAGCAGCCAAGACATCGGGAGTGGGCAAGAGACCCAGTACTTC CASSQDIGSGQETQYF
TRBJ2-2 NA NA TRBV7-2 14 TGTGCCAGCAGCCAGGGACTTGGTTCCGGGGAGCTGTTTTTT CASSQGLGSGELFF
TRBJ1-2 NA NA TRBV7-3 12 TGTGCCAGCAGGTCACAGGATTATGGCTACACCTTC CASRSQDYGYTF
TRBJ2-7 NA TRBD2 TRBV6-1 14 TGTGCCAGCAGCGGAGGGACTAGTTTCCACGAGCAGTACTTC CASSGGTSFHEQYF
TRBJ2-1 NA TRBD2 TRBV18 15 TGTGCCAGCTCACCACTAGCGGGAGAGTCAAATGAGCAGTTCTTC CASSPLAGESNEQFF
TRBJ2-7 NA TRBD1 TRBV27 14 TGTGCCAGCAGTTTTTGGGACAGGATTTACGAGCAGTACTTC CASSFWDRIYEQYF
TRBJ2-3 NA NA TRBV18 17 TGTGCCAGCTCACCAGTTCGGGGGGCGCAGGGCACAGATACGCAGTATTTT CASSPVRGAQGTDTQYF
TRBJ1-3 NA NA TRBV18 17 TGTGCCAGCTCACCATTTGGCGGGCCGAGCTCTGGAAACACCATATATTTT CASSPFGGPSSGNTIYF
TRBJ2-1 NA NA TRBV10-1 14 TGCGCCAGCAGTGAGTCGAGCAGCGGCAATGAGCAGTTCTTC CASSESSSGNEQFF
TRBJ2-3 NA NA TRBV7-2 13 TGTGCCAGCAGCAGCACCGGCACAGATACGCAGTATTTT CASSSTGTDTQYF
TRBJ2-7 NA NA TRBV7-2 15 TGTGCCAGCAGCTTAATAAACGGTCCAAGCTACGAGCAGTACTTC CASSLINGPSYEQYF
TRBJ2-7 NA TRBD2 TRBV28 14 TGTGCCAGCAGTCCACTAGCGGGAGGGCCCTGGCAGTACTTC CASSPLAGGPWQYF